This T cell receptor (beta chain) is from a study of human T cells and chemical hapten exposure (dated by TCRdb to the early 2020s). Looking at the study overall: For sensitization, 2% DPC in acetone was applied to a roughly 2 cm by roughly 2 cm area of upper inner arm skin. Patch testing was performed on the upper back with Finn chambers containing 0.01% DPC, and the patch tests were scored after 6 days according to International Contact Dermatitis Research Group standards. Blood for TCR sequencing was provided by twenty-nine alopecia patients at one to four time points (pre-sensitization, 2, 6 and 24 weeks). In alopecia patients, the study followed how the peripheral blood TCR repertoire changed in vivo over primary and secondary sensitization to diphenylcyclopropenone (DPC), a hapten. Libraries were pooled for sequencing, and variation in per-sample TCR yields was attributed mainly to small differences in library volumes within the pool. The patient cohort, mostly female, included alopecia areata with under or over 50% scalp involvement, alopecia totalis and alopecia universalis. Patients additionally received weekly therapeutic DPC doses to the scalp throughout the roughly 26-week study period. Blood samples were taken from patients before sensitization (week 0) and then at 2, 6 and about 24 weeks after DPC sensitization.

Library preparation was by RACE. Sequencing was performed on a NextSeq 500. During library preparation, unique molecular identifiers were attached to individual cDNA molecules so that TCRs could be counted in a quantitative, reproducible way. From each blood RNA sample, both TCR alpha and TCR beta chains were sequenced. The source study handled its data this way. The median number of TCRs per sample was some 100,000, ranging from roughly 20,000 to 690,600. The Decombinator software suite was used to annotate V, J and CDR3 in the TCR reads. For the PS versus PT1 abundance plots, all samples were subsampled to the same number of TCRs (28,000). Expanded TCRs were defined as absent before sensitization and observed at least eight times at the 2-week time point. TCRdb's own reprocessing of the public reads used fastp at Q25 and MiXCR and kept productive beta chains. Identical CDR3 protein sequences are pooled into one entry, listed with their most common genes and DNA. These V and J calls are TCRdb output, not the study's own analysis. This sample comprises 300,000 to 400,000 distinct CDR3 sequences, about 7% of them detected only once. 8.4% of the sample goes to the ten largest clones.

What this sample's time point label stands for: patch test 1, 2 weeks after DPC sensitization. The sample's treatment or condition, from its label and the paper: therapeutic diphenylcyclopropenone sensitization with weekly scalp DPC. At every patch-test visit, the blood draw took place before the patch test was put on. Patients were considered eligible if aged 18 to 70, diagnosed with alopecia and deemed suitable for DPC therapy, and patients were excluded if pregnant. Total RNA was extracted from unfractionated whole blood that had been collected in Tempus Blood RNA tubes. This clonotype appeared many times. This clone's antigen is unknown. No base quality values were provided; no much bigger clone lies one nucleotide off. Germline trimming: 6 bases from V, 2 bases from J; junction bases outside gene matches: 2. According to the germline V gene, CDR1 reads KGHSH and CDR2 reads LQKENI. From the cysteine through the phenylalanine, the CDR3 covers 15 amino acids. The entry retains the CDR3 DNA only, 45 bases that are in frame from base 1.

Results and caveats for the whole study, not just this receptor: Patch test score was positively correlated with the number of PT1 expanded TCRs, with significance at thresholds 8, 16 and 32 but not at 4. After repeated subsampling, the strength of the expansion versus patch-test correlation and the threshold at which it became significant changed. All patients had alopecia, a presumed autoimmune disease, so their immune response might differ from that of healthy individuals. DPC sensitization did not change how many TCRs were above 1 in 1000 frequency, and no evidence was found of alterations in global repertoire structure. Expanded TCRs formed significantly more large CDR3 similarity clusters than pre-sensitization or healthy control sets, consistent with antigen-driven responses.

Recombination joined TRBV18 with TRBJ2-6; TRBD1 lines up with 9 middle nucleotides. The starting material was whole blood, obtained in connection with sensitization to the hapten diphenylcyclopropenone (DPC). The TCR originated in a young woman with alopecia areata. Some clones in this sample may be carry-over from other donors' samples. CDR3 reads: CASSGQGAGANVLTF. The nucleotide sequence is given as TGTGCCAGCTCGGGACAGGGCGCTGGGGCCAACGTCCTGACTTTC.